This passage covers 2 T cell receptor beta chains from one sample sequenced in a study of CD8 T cells in Susac syndrome. A quantity of about 0.45 to 1 ug RNA underwent reverse transcription using random hexamers. TCRdb reanalysed the immunoSEQ multiplex PCR reads using MiXCR and keeps one entry per CDR3 protein. Of about 440,000 distinct CDR3 sequences detected, 85% appear once; the ten largest clones hold roughly 0.11%. Sequences were obtained from CD8+ T cells from PBMCs. These receptors were collected from a human donor with multiple sclerosis.

CDR3 sequence (DNA): TGTGCCATCAGTGAAACAGGAGCGCATGGCTACACCTTC. Amino acids: CAISETGAHGYTF. The J gene is TRBJ1-2, the V gene TRBV10-3, with a weak D call TRBD1 (5 bases). The germline V gene encodes CDR1 ENHRY and CDR2 SYGVKD. Deletions cut 3 bases from V and 6 bases from J, with 11 bases between. This CDR3 region has 13 residues.

The chain joins TRBV27 to TRBJ1-2; 8 bases align to TRBD1. The V gene's germline CDR1 is MNHEY and CDR2 SMNVEV (reference sequence). V lost 5 bases to trimming and J lost 3 bases; unmatched junction nucleotides: 8. The CDR3 length is 15 residues. The CDR3 DNA reads TGTGCCAGCAGTCCCGGGACAGGCTCTTACTATGGCTACACCTTC. This codes for CASSPGTGSYYGYTF.